This T cell receptor beta chain was sequenced for a study of T cells in Graves' hyperthyroidism and ophthalmopathy. Study-wide context: Before treatment of any kind, peripheral blood was taken at initial diagnosis. Notes on the study in general: Ophthalmopathy was distinguished from stable hyperthyroidism by 13 V-J signatures.

Amplified TCR beta CDR3 regions came from RNA transcripts. With the HTBI primer set, the TCR CDR3 went through a first round of RT-PCR. Each CDR3 protein is one row after TCRdb ran MiXCR on the multiplex PCR reads. The top ten clones hold roughly a fifth of a sample with around 350,000 distinct CDR3 sequences, 13% to 15% of them seen once. CDR1 is MDHEN, CDR2 SYDVKM, per germline. The CDR3 extends over 15 amino acids. Trimming took off 5 bases at V and 5 bases at J, with 19 bases between the two ends. As for this clonotype: Its antigen is unidentified.

A patient was excluded if there was uncontrolled infection, other autoimmune disease, pregnancy or lactation. Specimen: blood. The receptor's source is a woman aged 55-69 years with Graves' ophthalmopathy. This chain joins TRBV28 and TRBJ2-7; D is perhaps TRBD2 (5 bases). CDR3 in amino acids: CASSLPGSLSHEQYF. The DNA of the CDR3 is TGTGCCAGCAGTCTCCCGGGATCCTTGTCCCACGAGCAGTACTTC. The full variable domain, in which reference TRBV28 and TRBJ2-7 provide the parts outside the CDR3, is DVKVTQSSRYLVKRTGEKVFLECVQDMDHENMFWYRQDPGLGLRLIYFSYDVKMKEKGDIPEGYSVSREKKERFSLILESASTNQTSMYLCASSLPGSLSHEQYFGPGTRLTVT.